The 31 T cell receptor beta chains below were found in one sample sequenced in a study of blood T cell repertoires in COVID-19 (dated by TCRdb to about 2020). To prepare the library, the immunoSEQ multiplex PCR assay was applied. Sourced from immuneACCESS, this table was stored by TCRdb with only in-frame sequences that have V and J called. A share of the clones is absent; for the studies checked, an unresolved V gene accounts for under half, and the remainder has no known explanation. Present in this sample are 250,000 to 350,000 clones, roughly 90% of which were seen just once. Around 4.5% of the sample lies in the top ten. Material for sequencing was PBMCs or T cells enriched from blood (not recorded which). These receptors all come from a woman aged 18-30 years with acute COVID-19.

V and J are TRBV24-1 and TRBJ1-1; D gene ambiguous. The CDR3 totals 13 residues. Germline lookup yields CDR1 KGHDR and CDR2 SFDVKD. The ends were cut back, 10 bases at V and 0 bases at J, with 11 bases in the middle. The CDR3 region is CATRRQVNTEAFF. The DNA of the CDR3 is TGTGCCACTCGTCGGCAGGTGAACACTGAAGCTTTCTTT.

This clone occurred once. The chain joins TRBV5-1 to TRBJ1-5, with TRBD1 identical over 9 bases. Germline CDR1 is SGHRS and CDR2 is YFSETQ. V was clipped by 7 bases and J by 5 bases; unmatched bases: 4. The CDR3 has 13 amino acids. The chain's CDR3 is CASRDREDQPQHF. In DNA form, the CDR3 reads TGCGCCAGCCGGGACAGGGAGGATCAGCCCCAGCATTTT.

The rearrangement links TRBV28 to TRBJ1-5; TRBD1 matches at 11 bases. The V segment lost 5 bases and the J segment 4 bases; nucleotides outside the gene matches: 4. CDR3 length: 15 residues. Per the germline V gene, CDR1 is MDHEN and CDR2 is SYDVKM. The CDR3 region has the DNA TGTGCCAGCAGTCCCGGGACAGGGGGAAATCAGCCCCAGCATTTT. As protein: CASSPGTGGNQPQHF.

The chain couples TRBV6-4 to TRBJ1-5; the D is unclear. The CDR3 runs to 11 residues. Trimming cost V 10 bases and J 7 bases, with 11 bases left between them. The germline CDR1 and CDR2 sequences are MRHNA and SNTAGT. The chain's CDR3 is CAIITRQPQHF. The CDR3 nucleotides are TGTGCCATTATCACAAGACAGCCCCAGCATTTT.

CDR3 protein: CASSLGTGDSNQPQHF. DNA for the CDR3: TGTGCCAGCAGCTTAGGGACAGGGGATAGCAATCAGCCCCAGCATTTT. This chain connects TRBV7-9 to TRBJ1-5; the match to TRBD1 covers 9 bases. The CDR3 loop spans 16 amino acids. Germline V lookup: CDR1 SEHNR, CDR2 FQNEAQ (reference sequence). The V gene end was trimmed by 1 base and the J gene end by 0 bases; junction bases not matched to a gene: 1.

The V call is TRBV7-9, the J call TRBJ2-6; D gene uncertain. Deletions cut 5 bases from V and 0 bases from J, with 17 bases between. The CDR3 spans 18 residues. The germline gives CDR1 SEHNR, CDR2 FQNEAQ (reference sequence). CDR3 DNA: TGTGCCAGCAGCGGTATTAGGCGGAACCTCTCTGGGGCCAACGTCCTGACTTTC. This encodes CASSGIRRNLSGANVLTF.

The chain uses TRBV11-3 and TRBJ2-7; 10 nucleotides match TRBD2. This CDR3 has 14 amino acids. The V gene end was trimmed by 5 bases and the J gene end by 3 bases; junction bases not matched to a gene: 4. The germline gives CDR1 SGHNT, CDR2 YENEEA. The CDR3 region is CASSHGTSDYEQYF. CDR3 nucleotide sequence: TGTGCCAGCAGCCACGGGACTAGCGACTACGAGCAGTACTTC. Filled out from reference TRBV11-3 and TRBJ2-7, the complete variable domain reads EAGVVQSPRYKIIEKKQPVAFWCNPISGHNTLYWYLQNLGQGPELLIRYENEEAVDDSQLPKDRFSAERLKGVDSTLKIQPAELGDSAVYLCASSHGTSDYEQYFGPGTRLTVT.

The gene calls are TRBV28 and TRBJ1-1; D gene ambiguous. Trimming left V 4 bases short and J 2 bases short, with 8 bases between. The CDR3 is 13 amino acids. CDR1 is MDHEN, CDR2 SYDVKM, per germline. CDR3 in amino acids: CASSWQENTEAFF. In DNA form, the CDR3 reads TGTGCCAGCAGTTGGCAGGAAAACACTGAAGCTTTCTTT. The full variable domain, rest sourced from reference TRBV28 and TRBJ1-1, is DVKVTQSSRYLVKRTGEKVFLECVQDMDHENMFWYRQDPGLGLRLIYFSYDVKMKEKGDIPEGYSVSREKKERFSLILESASTNQTSMYLCASSWQENTEAFFGQGTRLTVV.

This rearrangement joins TRBV30 to TRBJ1-4; possibly TRBD1 for D (6 bases). This CDR3 has 18 amino acids. Trimming took 2 bases from V and 0 from J, leaving 19 bases between them. CDR1 and CDR2 (germline): GTSNPN, SVGIG (reference sequence). CDR3 residues: CAWSIGQLVYATNEKLFF. CDR3 coding DNA: TGTGCCTGGAGTATTGGACAGCTTGTTTATGCAACTAATGAAAAACTGTTTTTT.

This rearrangement joins TRBV7-9 to TRBJ1-3; D is ambiguous. The CDR3 extends over 15 amino acids. CDR1 is SEHNR, CDR2 FQNEAQ, per germline (reference sequence). V lost 1 base and J lost 4, with 11 bases in between. DNA for the CDR3: TGTGCCAGCAGCTTAGGTTCGGGATCCGGAAACACCATATATTTT. This encodes CASSLGSGSGNTIYF.

This rearrangement joins TRBV7-6 to TRBJ2-7; 10 bases agree with TRBD2. V lost 5 bases to trimming and J lost 4 bases; unmatched junction nucleotides: 11. The germline CDR1 and CDR2 sequences are SGHVS and FNYEAQ. CDR3 length: 16 amino acids. Written as DNA, the CDR3 is TGTGCCAGCAGCCCATACTCTAGCGGGAGTCAGTACGAGCAGTACTTC. It translates to CASSPYSSGSQYEQYF.

The CDR3 sequence: CASSPSTGWELAKNIQYF. CDR3 DNA: TGTGCCAGCAGCCCGTCGACAGGGTGGGAACTAGCCAAAAACATTCAGTACTTC. This chain links TRBV5-4 with TRBJ2-4; 7 bases line up with TRBD1. Germline V gene sequence: CDR1 SGHNT, CDR2 YYREEE (reference sequence). The V segment lost 4 bases and the J segment 0 bases; nucleotides outside the gene matches: 13. This CDR3 is built from 18 residues. The whole variable domain, filled in from reference TRBV5-4 and TRBJ2-4, reads ETGVTQSPTHLIKTRGQQVTLRCSSQSGHNTVSWYQQALGQGPQFIFQYYREEENGRGNFPPRFSGLQFPNYSSELNVNALELDDSALYLCASSPSTGWELAKNIQYFGAGTRLSVL.

This chain joins TRBV6-6 and TRBJ1-1; 9 bases fit TRBD1. This CDR3 comprises 15 residues. The germline V gene has CDR1 MNHNY and CDR2 SVGAGI (reference sequence). The V gene end was trimmed by 5 bases and the J gene end by 4 bases; junction bases not matched to a gene: 8. The CDR3 DNA reads TGTGCCAGCAGTCCGGGACAGGGAAAGGGCACTGAAGCTTTCTTT. Residues: CASSPGQGKGTEAFF.

This clone was observed a single time. The chain carries TRBV19 and TRBJ1-5; 9 bases agree with TRBD1. V shed 3 bases, J shed 7 bases, and the junction held 16 bases outside the gene matches. The germline gives CDR1 LNHDA, CDR2 SQIVND (reference sequence). This CDR3 has 18 amino acids. CDR3 DNA sequence: TGTGCCAGTAGTATCGCAACGTTCCGGGACAGGGTGGAACAGCCCCAGCATTTT. Its translation: CASSIATFRDRVEQPQHF.

The V and J genes are TRBV7-6 and TRBJ1-3; D unresolved. The ends were cut back, 1 base at V and 4 bases at J, with 8 bases in the middle. This CDR3 spans 14 amino acids. Germline CDR1 and CDR2: SGHVS and FNYEAQ. The CDR3 reads CASSLDPGGNTIYF. The CDR3 DNA reads TGTGCCAGCAGCTTAGACCCGGGAGGAAACACCATATATTTT.

The chain employs TRBV6-5 and TRBJ2-5; D ambiguous. Per germline, CDR1 MNHEY and CDR2 SVGAGI. The CDR3 consists of 13 residues. Trimming removed 0 bases from V and 3 bases from J, with 5 bases in between. CDR3 bases: TGTGCCAGCAGTTACTCGGGCAAAGAGACCCAGTACTTC. This encodes CASSYSGKETQYF.

This chain uses TRBV6-5 with TRBJ2-2, with TRBD1 as a possible D gene (5 bases). Germline values: CDR1 MNHEY, CDR2 SVGAGI. The ends were cut back, 2 bases at V and 6 bases at J, with 13 bases in the middle. CDR3 length: 15 amino acids. The CDR3 sequence: CASSYPQGGAGELFF. The CDR3 DNA reads TGTGCCAGCAGTTACCCCCAGGGTGGGGCCGGGGAGCTGTTTTTT.

This clone was recorded once. The V call is TRBV11-3, the J call TRBJ2-5; perhaps TRBD2 as D (5 bases). Trimming took off 3 bases at V and 3 bases at J, with 8 bases between the two ends. CDR1 SGHNT and CDR2 YENEEA come from the germline V gene. CDR3 size: 13 residues. The CDR3 reads CASSFLGEETQYF. CDR3 coding DNA: TGTGCCAGCAGCTTCCTGGGAGAAGAGACCCAGTACTTC.

This chain links TRBV29-1 with TRBJ1-1, with D hard to call. The V end was cut by 5 bases, the J end by 4 bases, with 23 bases between. CDR1 is SQVTM and CDR2 is ANQGSEA in the germline V gene. CDR3 length equals 16 residues. In DNA form, the CDR3 reads TGCAGCGTTCCTCCCGTAAATGCGGGGTGGGGCACTGAAGCTTTCTTT. Its translation is CSVPPVNAGWGTEAFF.

The chain is built from TRBV5-1 and TRBJ1-1; TRBD1 matches 11 bases. Germline values: CDR1 SGHRS, CDR2 YFSETQ. Trimming at V came to 0 bases and at J to 6 bases, leaving 13 bases not matched to a gene. This CDR3 has 18 residues. The CDR3 DNA follows: TGCGCCAGCAGCTTGGCACCCAGTGCACGGGACAGGGGGTCTGAAGCTTTCTTT. Its translation: CASSLAPSARDRGSEAFF.

This clone appeared a few times. The chain uses TRBV12-3 or TRBV12-4 and TRBJ1-6; D is ambiguous. CDR3 length: 12 amino acids. V was cut by 7 bases and J by 9 bases, with 10 bases left in between. CDR3 loop: CASTTRISPLHF. The CDR3 DNA sequence: TGTGCCAGCACTACCAGGATTTCACCCCTCCACTTT.

This chain links TRBV4-1 with TRBJ1-5; 8 nucleotides agree with TRBD1. With 1 base clipped from V and 5 bases from J, the junction kept 7 bases outside the gene matches. The CDR3 covers 16 residues. The germline CDR1 and CDR2 sequences are MGHRA and YSYEKL. The CDR3 sequence is CASSQGGTGDYQPQHF. DNA for the CDR3: TGCGCCAGCAGCCAAGGTGGGACAGGAGATTATCAGCCCCAGCATTTT.

V is TRBV28 and J is TRBJ2-4, with unresolved D. The CDR3 consists of 14 residues. V lost 3 bases, J lost 9 bases, and 15 bases lay in between. CDR1 is MDHEN and CDR2 is SYDVKM in the germline V gene. In DNA form, the CDR3 reads TGTGCCAGCAGTTTTTATGTGCTGCAGGCCATTCAGTACTTC. Residues: CASSFYVLQAIQYF.

The gene calls are TRBV6-5 and TRBJ1-5; tentatively, D is TRBD1 (6 bases). V shed 8 bases and J shed 7 bases, with 18 bases lying between them. Germline values: CDR1 MNHEY, CDR2 SVGAGI. The length of the CDR3 is 14 residues. The CDR3 region is CASAPRGGWQPQHF. The CDR3 DNA is TGTGCCAGCGCGCCCCGGGGGGGCTGGCAGCCCCAGCATTTT.

This rearrangement joins TRBV7-2 to TRBJ2-7; D unresolved. Trimming cost V 0 bases and J 4 bases, with 10 bases left between them. Germline lookup yields CDR1 SGHTA and CDR2 FQGNSA. The CDR3 sequence is 14 residues long. The CDR3 coding sequence is TGTGCCAGCAGCTTAGCTAGTCCTCTTTACGAGCAGTACTTC. Translated, it gives CASSLASPLYEQYF.

CDR3: CASRPGTGRSQPQHF. CDR3 nucleotides: TGCGCCAGCAGGCCCGGGACAGGGCGCAGCCAGCCCCAGCATTTT. The chain uses TRBV5-1 and TRBJ1-5, with TRBD1 identical over 9 bases. Germline lookup yields CDR1 SGHRS and CDR2 YFSETQ. The CDR3 sequence is 15 residues long. J lost 7 bases, V lost 5 bases, and 10 bases had no gene match. The variable domain in full, completed from reference TRBV5-1 and TRBJ1-5, reads KAGVTQTPRYLIKTRGQQVTLSCSPISGHRSVSWYQQTPGQGLQFLFEYFSETQRNKGNFPGRFSGRQFSNSRSEMNVSTLELGDSALYLCASRPGTGRSQPQHFGDGTRLSIL.

The chain uses TRBV29-1 and TRBJ1-1, with D tentatively TRBD1 (5 bases). Germline values: CDR1 SQVTM, CDR2 ANQGSEA. This CDR3 contains 14 residues. Deletions cut 3 bases from V and 0 bases from J, with 11 bases between. CDR3 in amino acids: CSVERQFMNTEAFF. The CDR3 DNA is TGCAGCGTTGAGAGACAGTTCATGAACACTGAAGCTTTCTTT.

This rearrangement joins TRBV7-9 to TRBJ2-3, with 12 bases identical to TRBD2. V was pared by 1 base and J by 2 bases, with 10 bases of the junction left unmatched. Germline V gives CDR1 SEHNR, CDR2 FQNEAQ (reference sequence). The CDR3 has 19 amino acids. CDR3 residues: CASSLVLLAGGPDTDTQYF. The CDR3 DNA sequence: TGTGCCAGCAGCTTAGTTTTACTAGCGGGAGGACCTGACACAGATACGCAGTATTTT.

CDR3 sequence: CASSPRTSVEETQYF. In DNA, the CDR3 is TGTGCCAGCTCACCTCGGACTAGCGTCGAGGAGACCCAGTACTTC. This rearrangement joins TRBV18 to TRBJ2-5; 9 positions match TRBD2. Trimming took 3 bases from V and 5 from J; bases not matched to a gene: 7. This CDR3 comprises 15 residues. Per the germline V gene, CDR1 is KGHSH and CDR2 is LQKENI.

The genes are TRBV6-5 and TRBJ1-2; 11 bases map to TRBD1. Germline V gene data show CDR1 as MNHEY and CDR2 as SVGAGI. This CDR3 is 16 amino acids long. V shed 0 bases, J shed 4 bases, and the junction held 4 bases outside the gene matches. CDR3 in DNA: TGTGCCAGCAGTTACTCCGGGGACAGGGGGGCCTATGGCTACACCTTC. Encoded protein: CASSYSGDRGAYGYTF.

This clone was picked up one time. CDR3 bases: TGCGCCAGCAGCCAAGATCGTGTCCTGTACTTC. Its protein product is CASSQDRVLYF. This chain connects TRBV4-1 to TRBJ2-7; the D is unclear. Germline-derived CDR1 and CDR2 are MGHRA and YSYEKL. The V and J ends lost 0 bases and 12 bases respectively, with 9 bases between them. This CDR3 has 11 residues.